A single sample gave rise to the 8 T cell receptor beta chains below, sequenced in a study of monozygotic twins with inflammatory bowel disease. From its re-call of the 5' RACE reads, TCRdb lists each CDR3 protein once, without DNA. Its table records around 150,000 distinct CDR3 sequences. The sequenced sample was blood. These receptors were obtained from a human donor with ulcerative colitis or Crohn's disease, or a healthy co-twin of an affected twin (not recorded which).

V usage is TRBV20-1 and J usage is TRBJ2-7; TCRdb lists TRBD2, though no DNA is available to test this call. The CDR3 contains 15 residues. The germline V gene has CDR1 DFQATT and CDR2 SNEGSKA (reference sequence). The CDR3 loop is CSARDSLAGVNEQYF.

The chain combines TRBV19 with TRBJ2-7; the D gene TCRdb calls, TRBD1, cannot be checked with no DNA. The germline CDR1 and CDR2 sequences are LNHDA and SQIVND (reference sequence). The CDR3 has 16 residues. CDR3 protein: CASSAGQGTATYEQYF.

This CDR3 is CSARDRARVYPQHF. The rearrangement joins TRBV20-1 to TRBJ1-5; TCRdb outputs TRBD1, but without DNA this stays unchecked. The CDR3 is made up of 14 amino acids. Germline assignment: CDR1 DFQATT and CDR2 SNEGSKA (reference sequence).

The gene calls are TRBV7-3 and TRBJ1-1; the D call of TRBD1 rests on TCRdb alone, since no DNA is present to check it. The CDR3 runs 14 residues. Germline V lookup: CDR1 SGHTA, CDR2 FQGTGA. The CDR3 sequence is CASSLSGPNTEAFF.

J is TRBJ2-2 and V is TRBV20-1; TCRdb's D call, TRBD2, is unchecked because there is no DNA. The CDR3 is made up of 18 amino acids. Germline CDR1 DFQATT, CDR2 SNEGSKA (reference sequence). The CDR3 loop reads CSARTGLADGANTGELFF.

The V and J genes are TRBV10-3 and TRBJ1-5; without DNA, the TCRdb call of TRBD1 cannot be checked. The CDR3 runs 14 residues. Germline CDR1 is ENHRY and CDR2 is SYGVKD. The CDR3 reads CAISLDRPNQPQHF.

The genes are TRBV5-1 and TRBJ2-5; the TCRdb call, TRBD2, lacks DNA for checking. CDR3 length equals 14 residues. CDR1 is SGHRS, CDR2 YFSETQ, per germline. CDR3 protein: CASSLGLASETQYF.

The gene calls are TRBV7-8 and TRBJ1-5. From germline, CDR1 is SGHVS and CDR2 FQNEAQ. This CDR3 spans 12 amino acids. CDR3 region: CASSLAVQPQHF. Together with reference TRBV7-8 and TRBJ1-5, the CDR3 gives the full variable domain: GAGVSQSPRYKVAKRGQDVALRCDPISGHVSLFWYQQALGQGPEFLTYFQNEAQLDKSGLPSDRFFAERPEGSVSTLKIQRTQQEDSAVYLCASSLAVQPQHFGDGTRLSIL.